One and the same sample provided the 27 T cell receptor beta chains below, sequenced in a study of shared clonotypes between healthy human individuals. The protocol was immunoSEQ multiplex PCR, while the TCRdb copy is restricted to in-frame clones and leaves out a portion. The sample carries 2 million to 2.5 million clones, about 90% recorded once. Material for sequencing was naive CD4+ T cells from PBMCs. The subset denotes: CD45RA+ positively selected. These receptors came from a man between 18 and 35 years old in good health. Some clones in this sample may be carry-over from other donors' samples.

The chain couples TRBV29-1 to TRBJ2-5; possible D gene TRBD1, 6 bases. Germline-derived CDR1 and CDR2 are SQVTM and ANQGSEA. This CDR3 spans 14 amino acids. The V gene lost 7 bases and the J gene lost 4 bases, with 19 bases spanning the gap. The CDR3 DNA is TGCAGCGCCGAAACAGGGTGGAGAGGAGAGACCCAGTACTTC. Its protein is CSAETGWRGETQYF.

This clone has only a few counts. The rearrangement uses TRBV7-2 and TRBJ1-1; TRBD1 matches at 8 bases. Germline V gene data show CDR1 as SGHTA and CDR2 as FQGNSA. Trimming took 6 bases from V and 0 from J; bases not matched to a gene: 3. The CDR3 length is 14 residues. The CDR3 DNA is TGTGCCAGCAGGGGACAGGCTATGAACACTGAAGCTTTCTTT. Residues: CASRGQAMNTEAFF.

This clone was counted once. The CDR3 DNA reads as TGTGCCAGCAGCCTCCCCGGACAGGGGATAGGAGGCTACACCTTC. Its translation is CASSLPGQGIGGYTF. The chain has TRBV11-1 and TRBJ1-2; 9 positions agree with TRBD1. CDR3 length: 15 residues. The germline V gene encodes CDR1 SGHAT and CDR2 FQDESV (reference sequence). Trimming at V came to 5 bases and at J to 8 bases, leaving 12 bases not matched to a gene.

The V gene is TRBV27, the J gene TRBJ2-2, with 10 positions matching TRBD2. The CDR3 consists of 16 residues. Germline trimming cut 1 base from V and 4 bases from J; bases unmatched to any gene: 3. CDR1 and CDR2 from the germline V gene are MNHEY and SMNVEV (reference sequence). This CDR3 is CASSLYTSGVTGELFF. The DNA for the CDR3 is TGTGCCAGCAGTTTATATACTAGCGGGGTCACCGGGGAGCTGTTTTTT.

The chain combines TRBV9 with TRBJ2-5; D is undetermined. Per germline, CDR1 SGDLS and CDR2 YYNGEE. The length of the CDR3 is 14 residues. V was pared by 0 bases and J by 4 bases, with 10 bases between. Written as DNA, the CDR3 is TGTGCCAGCAGCGTAGGGCCAAGGTTAGAGACCCAGTACTTC. It encodes CASSVGPRLETQYF. Variable domain in full (rest from reference TRBV9 and TRBJ2-5): DSGVTQTPKHLITATGQRVTLRCSPRSGDLSVYWYQQSLDQGLQFLIQYYNGEERAKGNILERFSAQQFPDLHSELNLSSLELGDSALYFCASSVGPRLETQYFGPGTRLLVL.

Of note for this clone: The same CDR3 can be traced to other DNA sequences in this sample. The chain is built from TRBV6-5 and TRBJ1-1; D is uncertain. Germline CDR1 reads MNHEY; CDR2 reads SVGAGI. Between the trimmed V and J ends, which lost 0 bases and 0 bases, there was a span of 8 bases. The CDR3 runs 15 residues. Here the CDR3 DNA reads TGTGCCAGCAGTTACTCGCGGGATTTGAACACTGAAGCTTTCTTT. Its protein is CASSYSRDLNTEAFF.

This clone was recorded only once. The same CDR3 can be traced to other DNA sequences in this sample. The genes are TRBV18 and TRBJ2-1; unclear D gene. This CDR3 has 12 residues. Trimming pared 2 bases from V and 8 bases from J, leaving 7 bases between. Germline CDR1 reads KGHSH; CDR2 reads LQKENI. The CDR3 spells CASSPNRDEQFF. The CDR3 coding sequence is TGTGCCAGCTCACCAAATAGGGATGAGCAGTTCTTC.

The chain combines TRBV28 with TRBJ1-3; D is uncertain. The CDR3 extends over 14 amino acids. Trimming shortened V by 6 bases and J by 2 bases, and 11 bases separated the two germline ends. Germline V gene sequence: CDR1 MDHEN, CDR2 SYDVKM. CDR3 protein: CASSREGAGNTIYF. CDR3 sequence (DNA): TGTGCCAGCAGCCGCGAGGGAGCTGGAAACACCATATATTTT.

The rearrangement joins TRBV30 to TRBJ2-7, with 8 nucleotides matching TRBD1. J gave up 2 bases and V 3 bases, and 12 bases lay outside the gene matches. The CDR3 runs 16 residues. Germline V gene lookup returns CDR1 GTSNPN and CDR2 SVGIG (reference sequence). CDR3 in amino acids: CAWSPSRTGKTYEQYF. DNA of the CDR3: TGTGCCTGGAGCCCGTCTCGGACAGGGAAGACCTACGAGCAGTACTTC.

The chain carries TRBV6-5 and TRBJ1-4, with unresolved D. This CDR3 comprises 13 residues. Germline CDR1 reads MNHEY; CDR2 reads SVGAGI. The germline V and J ends were trimmed by 0 bases and 3 bases, with 2 bases remaining between them. This CDR3 reads CASSYSSNEKLFF. The CDR3 DNA is TGTGCCAGCAGTTACTCCTCTAATGAAAAACTGTTTTTT.

This clone showed up just once. V usage is TRBV28 and J usage is TRBJ2-1; TRBD2 agrees at 9 bases. The CDR3 loop spans 15 amino acids. The V and J ends lost 5 bases and 4 bases, in that order; junction bases with no gene match: 6. Germline V gene data show CDR1 as MDHEN and CDR2 as SYDVKM. CDR3 nucleotide sequence: TGTGCCAGCAGTCATAATAGCGGGAGTTACAATGAGCAGTTCTTC. The encoded protein is CASSHNSGSYNEQFF.

This chain joins TRBV4-3 and TRBJ1-2, with D perhaps matching TRBD1 (5 bases). There are 14 residues in the CDR3. Per germline, CDR1 LGHNA and CDR2 YSLEER. The V end lost 4 bases, the J end lost 3 bases, and 12 bases lay between the germline ends. The CDR3 coding sequence is TGCGCCAGCAGCCGAATGGGGGGGGACTATGGCTACACCTTC. It specifies CASSRMGGDYGYTF.

This clone was found once. J is TRBJ1-5 and V is TRBV6-6; a possible D gene is TRBD1 (5 bases). From germline, CDR1 is MNHNY and CDR2 SVGAGI (reference sequence). The CDR3 loop spans 14 amino acids. Trimming shortened V by 0 bases and J by 4 bases, and 7 bases separated the two germline ends. The DNA of the CDR3 is TGTGCCAGCAGTTACTCGACAGTGAATCAGCCCCAGCATTTT. The encoded protein is CASSYSTVNQPQHF.

This clone has a single count. The chain carries TRBV29-1 and TRBJ2-7; D unclear. Germline CDR1 and CDR2: SQVTM and ANQGSEA. This CDR3 has 15 amino acids. Trimming removed 1 base at V and 0 bases at J, with 13 bases between. CDR3 in amino acids: CSVEGASHLSYEQYF. The CDR3 DNA reads TGCAGCGTTGAAGGGGCCAGCCACCTCTCCTACGAGCAGTACTTC.

This chain links TRBV7-3 with TRBJ1-2; possible D gene TRBD1, 5 bases. The germline gives CDR1 SGHTA, CDR2 FQGTGA. Trimming removed 2 bases from V and 4 bases from J, with 11 bases in between. The CDR3 length is 14 residues. This chain's CDR3 is CASSLDQGFYGYTF. In DNA form, the CDR3 reads TGTGCCAGCAGCTTAGATCAGGGCTTCTATGGCTACACCTTC.

The gene calls are TRBV5-1 and TRBJ2-7; the match to TRBD2 covers 7 bases. CDR1 and CDR2 (germline): SGHRS, YFSETQ. This CDR3 has 14 amino acids. V dropped 4 bases and J dropped 3; count of bases not matched to a gene: 7. CDR3 sequence reads: CASSQTAGNYEQYF. DNA of the CDR3: TGCGCCAGCAGCCAGACAGCGGGGAACTACGAGCAGTACTTC.

The chain recombines TRBV28 with TRBJ2-2, with a tentative D call TRBD1 (5 bases). Germline V gene sequence: CDR1 MDHEN, CDR2 SYDVKM. This CDR3 has 16 residues. Between the trimmed V and J ends, which lost 8 bases and 0 bases, there was a span of 16 bases. CDR3 bases: TGTGCCAGCTCCCTTAGGGGCCGGACGAACACCGGGGAGCTGTTTTTT. Translated: CASSLRGRTNTGELFF.

The chain carries TRBV27 and TRBJ2-4; TRBD2 aligns across 7 bases. Germline loops: CDR1 MNHEY, CDR2 SMNVEV (reference sequence). The CDR3 loop spans 16 amino acids. Trimming at V came to 4 bases and at J to 8 bases, leaving 14 bases not matched to a gene. CDR3 residues: CASSSRPLSRGDIQYF. The CDR3 nucleotides are TGTGCCAGCAGTTCCCGGCCTCTCTCTCGGGGGGACATTCAGTACTTC.

For the CDR3, the DNA is TGTGCCAGTAGTTCACAGACAGTTAGCACAGATACGCAGTATTTT. It is translated as CASSSQTVSTDTQYF. The V and J genes are TRBV19 and TRBJ2-3; maybe TRBD1 (5 bases). The germline V gene encodes CDR1 LNHDA and CDR2 SQIVND (reference sequence). Trimming pared 5 bases from V and 0 bases from J, leaving 12 bases between. This CDR3 contains 15 residues.

The V call is TRBV5-8, the J call TRBJ2-1, with unresolved D. Germline V gene sequence: CDR1 SGHTS, CDR2 YDEGEE. V lost 2 bases and J lost 2, with 5 bases in between. The CDR3 totals 13 residues. In nucleotides, the CDR3 is TGTGCCAGCAGCTTTCTGGCCTACAATGAGCAGTTCTTC. Protein sequence: CASSFLAYNEQFF.

The J gene is TRBJ2-2, the V gene TRBV6-5; D not resolved. Trimming shortened V by 7 bases and J by 1 base, and 10 bases separated the two germline ends. Germline loops: CDR1 MNHEY, CDR2 SVGAGI. The CDR3 has 14 amino acids. CDR3 protein: CASNRALNTGELFF. The DNA of the CDR3 is TGTGCCAGCAACCGGGCCTTGAACACCGGGGAGCTGTTTTTT.

This clone was counted a single time. The J gene is TRBJ2-7, the V gene TRBV5-1, with D tentatively TRBD1 (5 bases). This CDR3 has 13 residues. Looked up from germline, CDR1 is SGHRS and CDR2 is YFSETQ. V was trimmed by 0 bases and J by 6 bases, leaving 10 bases between them. In DNA, the CDR3 is TGCGCCAGCAGCTTGGTAGGGGTGGGCGAGCAGTACTTC. This codes for CASSLVGVGEQYF.

Worth noting for this clone: Within the sample, other DNA sequences also encode this same CDR3. V usage is TRBV29-1 and J usage is TRBJ1-1; D not certain. V was pared by 4 bases and J by 0 bases, with 6 bases between. The CDR3 spans 12 residues. CDR1 and CDR2 from the germline V gene are SQVTM and ANQGSEA. The chain's CDR3 is CSVGGLNTEAFF. CDR3 bases: TGCAGCGTTGGAGGGTTGAACACTGAAGCTTTCTTT. The full variable domain, completed using reference TRBV29-1 and TRBJ1-1, is SAVISQKPSRDICQRGTSLTIQCQVDSQVTMMFWYRQQPGQSLTLIATANQGSEATYESGFVIDKFPISRPNLTFSTLTVSNMSPEDSSIYLCSVGGLNTEAFFGQGTRLTVV.

The chain combines TRBV6-1 with TRBJ1-1, with D possibly TRBD1 on 6 matching bases. There are 15 residues in the CDR3. Trimming shortened V by 2 bases and J by 1 base, and 11 bases separated the two germline ends. CDR1 is MNHNS, CDR2 SASEGT, per germline. The CDR3 DNA follows: TGTGCCAGCAGTGAACTGGTCAGGGGGAACACTGAAGCTTTCTTT. Residues: CASSELVRGNTEAFF.

The chain combines TRBV5-4 with TRBJ2-1, with D unclear. V lost 0 bases and J lost 0, with 10 bases in between. The CDR3 is 16 amino acids. Germline V gene sequence: CDR1 SGHNT, CDR2 YYREEE (reference sequence). In DNA, the CDR3 is TGTGCCAGCAGCTTGGAGTATAGCACCTCCTACAATGAGCAGTTCTTC. It yields the protein CASSLEYSTSYNEQFF.

The V and J genes are TRBV2 and TRBJ2-6; D is ambiguous. CDR1 and CDR2 from the germline V gene are SNHLY and FYNNEI. Trimming took 3 bases from V and 4 from J, leaving 13 bases between them. This CDR3 is built from 16 residues. In nucleotides, the CDR3 is TGTGCCAGCAGTGATGGCAGGTTGTCCGGGGCCAACGTCCTGACTTTC. Protein sequence: CASSDGRLSGANVLTF.

V is TRBV9 and J is TRBJ2-2; TRBD2 agrees at 13 bases. Germline values: CDR1 SGDLS, CDR2 YYNGEE. This CDR3 region has 19 residues. V gave up 0 bases and J gave up 4 bases; unmatched junction bases: 9. The CDR3 loop is CASSVGMTSGRLITGELFF. The CDR3 coding sequence is TGTGCCAGCAGCGTAGGGATGACTAGCGGGAGGTTGATCACCGGGGAGCTGTTTTTT.